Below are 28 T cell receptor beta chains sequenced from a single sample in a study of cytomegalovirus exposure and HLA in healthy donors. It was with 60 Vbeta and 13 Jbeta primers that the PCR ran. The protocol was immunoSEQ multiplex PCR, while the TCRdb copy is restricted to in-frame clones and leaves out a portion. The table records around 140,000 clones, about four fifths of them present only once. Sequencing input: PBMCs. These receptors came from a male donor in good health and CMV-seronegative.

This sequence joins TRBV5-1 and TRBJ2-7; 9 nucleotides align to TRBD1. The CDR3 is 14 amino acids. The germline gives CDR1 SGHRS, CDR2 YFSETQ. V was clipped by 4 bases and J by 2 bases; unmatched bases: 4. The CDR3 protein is CASSTRTGAYEQYF. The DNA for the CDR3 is TGCGCCAGCAGCACCAGGACAGGGGCCTACGAGCAGTACTTC.

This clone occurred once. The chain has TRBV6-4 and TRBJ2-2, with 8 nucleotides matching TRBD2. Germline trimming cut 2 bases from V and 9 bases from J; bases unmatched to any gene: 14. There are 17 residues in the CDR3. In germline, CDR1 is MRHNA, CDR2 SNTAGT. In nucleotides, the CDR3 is TGTGCCAGCAGTGACGTCTTATTTCGGACTAGCCCTAGGGAGCTGTTTTTT. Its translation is CASSDVLFRTSPRELFF.

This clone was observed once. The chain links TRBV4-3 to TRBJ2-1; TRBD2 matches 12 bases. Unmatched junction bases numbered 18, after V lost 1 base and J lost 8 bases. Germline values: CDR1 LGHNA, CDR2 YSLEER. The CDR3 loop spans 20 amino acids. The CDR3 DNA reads TGCGCCAGCAGCCAAGGGGCTAGCGGGAGGGCCAGGGGGACAGGGGATGAGCAGTTCTTC. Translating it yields CASSQGASGRARGTGDEQFF.

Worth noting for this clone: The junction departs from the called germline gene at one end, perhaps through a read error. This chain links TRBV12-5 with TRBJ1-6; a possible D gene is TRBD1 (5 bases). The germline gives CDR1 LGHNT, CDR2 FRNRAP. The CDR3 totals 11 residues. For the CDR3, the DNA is TGTGCTAGTGGTTTGGTACTCAGGGCTCAGTTT. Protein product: CASGLVLRAQF.

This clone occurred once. This chain's CDR3 is CASSSGTSQTQYF. Here the CDR3 DNA reads TGTGCCAGCAGCTCGGGGACTAGCCAGACCCAGTACTTC. The chain recombines TRBV7-2 with TRBJ2-5; 9 positions agree with TRBD2. Losses at the gene ends were 4 bases for V and 6 bases for J; bases not matched to a gene: 3. The CDR3 is made up of 13 amino acids. The germline V gene has CDR1 SGHTA and CDR2 FQGNSA.

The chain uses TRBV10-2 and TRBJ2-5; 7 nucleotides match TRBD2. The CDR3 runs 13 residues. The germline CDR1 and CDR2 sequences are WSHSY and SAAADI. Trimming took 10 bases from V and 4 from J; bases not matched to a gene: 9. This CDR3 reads CATFRGGGETQYF. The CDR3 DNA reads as TGCGCCACCTTTCGGGGCGGGGGAGAGACCCAGTACTTC.

The CDR3 reads CASTPRGAQDEQYF. CDR3 nucleotides: TGCGCCAGCACCCCCCGGGGGGCCCAGGACGAGCAGTACTTC. The V gene is TRBV5-1, the J gene TRBJ2-7, with a possible D match to TRBD2 (7 bases). The CDR3 extends over 14 amino acids. The germline V gene encodes CDR1 SGHRS and CDR2 YFSETQ. V lost 6 bases to trimming and J lost 5 bases, with 18 bases between them.

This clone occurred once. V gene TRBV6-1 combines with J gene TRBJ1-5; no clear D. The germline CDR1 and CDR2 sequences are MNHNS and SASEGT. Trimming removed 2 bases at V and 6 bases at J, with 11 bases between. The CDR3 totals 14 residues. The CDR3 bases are TGTGCCAGCAGTGAAATAGAGTCGGGTCAGCCCCAGCATTTT. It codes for CASSEIESGQPQHF.

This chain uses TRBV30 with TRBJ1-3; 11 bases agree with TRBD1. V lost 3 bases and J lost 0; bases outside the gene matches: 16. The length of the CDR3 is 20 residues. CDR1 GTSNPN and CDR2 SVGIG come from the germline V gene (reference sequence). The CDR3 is CAWRSGTGGPFDSSGNTIYF. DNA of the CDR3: TGTGCCTGGAGATCCGGGACAGGGGGGCCTTTTGACAGCTCTGGAAACACCATATATTTT.

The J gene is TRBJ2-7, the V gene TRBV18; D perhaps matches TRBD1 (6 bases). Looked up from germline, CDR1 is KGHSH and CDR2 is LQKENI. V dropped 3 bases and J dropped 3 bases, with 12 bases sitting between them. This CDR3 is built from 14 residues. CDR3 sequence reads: CASSPDRSHYEQYF. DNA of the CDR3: TGTGCCAGCTCACCTGACAGGAGCCACTACGAGCAGTACTTC.

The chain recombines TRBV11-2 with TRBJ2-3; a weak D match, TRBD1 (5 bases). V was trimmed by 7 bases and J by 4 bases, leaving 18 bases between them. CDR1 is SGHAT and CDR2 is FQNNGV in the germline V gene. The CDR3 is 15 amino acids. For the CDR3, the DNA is TGTGCCAGCATCCCAGGGTTGGGATGGTCAGATACGCAGTATTTT. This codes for CASIPGLGWSDTQYF.

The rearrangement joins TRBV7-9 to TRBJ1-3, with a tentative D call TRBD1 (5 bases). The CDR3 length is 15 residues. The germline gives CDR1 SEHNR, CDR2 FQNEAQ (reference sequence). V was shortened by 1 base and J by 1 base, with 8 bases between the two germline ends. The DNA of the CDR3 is TGTGCCAGCAGCTTAGGCAGGGTTTCTGGAAACACCATATATTTT. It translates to CASSLGRVSGNTIYF.

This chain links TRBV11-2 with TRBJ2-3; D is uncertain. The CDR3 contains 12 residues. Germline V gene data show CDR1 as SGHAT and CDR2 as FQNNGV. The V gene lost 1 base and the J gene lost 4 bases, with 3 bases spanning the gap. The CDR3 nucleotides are TGTGCCAGCAGCTTAGTCGCAGATACGCAGTATTTT. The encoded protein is CASSLVADTQYF.

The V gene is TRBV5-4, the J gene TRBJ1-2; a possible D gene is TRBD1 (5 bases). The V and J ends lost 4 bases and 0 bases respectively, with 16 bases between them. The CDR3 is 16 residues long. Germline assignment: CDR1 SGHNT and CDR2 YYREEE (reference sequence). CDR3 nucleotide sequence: TGTGCCAGCAGCCCGGCCCAGGGCCCCTCTAACTATGGCTACACCTTC. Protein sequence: CASSPAQGPSNYGYTF.

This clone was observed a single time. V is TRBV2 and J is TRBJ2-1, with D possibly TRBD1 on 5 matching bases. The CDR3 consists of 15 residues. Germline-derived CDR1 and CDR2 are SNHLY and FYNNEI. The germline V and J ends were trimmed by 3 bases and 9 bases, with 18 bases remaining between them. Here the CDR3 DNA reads TGTGCCAGCAGTGAGCTGCCAGGGCTGGAGTGTGAGCAGTTCTTC. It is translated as CASSELPGLECEQFF. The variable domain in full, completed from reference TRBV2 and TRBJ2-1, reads EPEVTQTPSHQVTQMGQEVILRCVPISNHLYFYWYRQILGQKVEFLVSFYNNEISEKSEIFDDQFSVERPDGSNFTLKIRSTKLEDSAMYFCASSELPGLECEQFFGPGTRLTVL.

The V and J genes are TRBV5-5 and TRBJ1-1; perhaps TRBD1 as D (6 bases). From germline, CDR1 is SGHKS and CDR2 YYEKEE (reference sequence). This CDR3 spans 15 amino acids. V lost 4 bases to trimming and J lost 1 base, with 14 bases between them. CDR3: CASSRTTGRNTEAFF. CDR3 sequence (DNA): TGTGCCAGCAGCCGAACCACAGGGAGGAACACTGAAGCTTTCTTT. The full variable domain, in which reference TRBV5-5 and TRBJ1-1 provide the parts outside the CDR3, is DAGVTQSPTHLIKTRGQQVTLRCSPISGHKSVSWYQQVLGQGPQFIFQYYEKEERGRGNFPDRFSARQFPNYSSELNVNALLLGDSALYLCASSRTTGRNTEAFFGQGTRLTVV.

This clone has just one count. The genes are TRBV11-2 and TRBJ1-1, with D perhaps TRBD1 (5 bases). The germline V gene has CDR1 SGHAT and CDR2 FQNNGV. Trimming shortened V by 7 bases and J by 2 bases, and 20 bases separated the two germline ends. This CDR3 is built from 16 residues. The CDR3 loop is CASNPGWGRVNTEAFF. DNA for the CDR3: TGTGCCAGCAACCCCGGTTGGGGGAGGGTTAACACTGAAGCTTTCTTT. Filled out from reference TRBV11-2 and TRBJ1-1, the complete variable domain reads EAGVAQSPRYKIIEKRQSVAFWCNPISGHATLYWYQQILGQGPKLLIQFQNNGVVDDSQLPKDRFSAERLKGVDSTLKIQPAKLEDSAVYLCASNPGWGRVNTEAFFGQGTRLTVV.

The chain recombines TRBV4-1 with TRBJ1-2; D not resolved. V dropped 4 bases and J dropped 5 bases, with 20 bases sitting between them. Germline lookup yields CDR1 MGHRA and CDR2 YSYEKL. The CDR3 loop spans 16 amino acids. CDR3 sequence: CASSPKGGAEGYGYTF. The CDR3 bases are TGCGCCAGCAGCCCGAAAGGAGGTGCGGAGGGTTATGGCTACACCTTC.

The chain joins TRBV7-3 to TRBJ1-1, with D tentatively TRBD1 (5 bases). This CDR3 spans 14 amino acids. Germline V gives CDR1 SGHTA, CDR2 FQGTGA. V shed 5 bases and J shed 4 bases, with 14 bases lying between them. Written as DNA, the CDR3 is TGTGCCAGCAGCCCGGAGGGGCAGGGCACTGAAGCTTTCTTT. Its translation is CASSPEGQGTEAFF.

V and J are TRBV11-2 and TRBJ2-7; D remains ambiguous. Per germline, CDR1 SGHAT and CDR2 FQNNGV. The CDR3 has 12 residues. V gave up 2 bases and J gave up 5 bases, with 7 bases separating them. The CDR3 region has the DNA TGTGCCAGCAGCTTAACTACGGACGAGCAGTACTTC. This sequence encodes CASSLTTDEQYF.

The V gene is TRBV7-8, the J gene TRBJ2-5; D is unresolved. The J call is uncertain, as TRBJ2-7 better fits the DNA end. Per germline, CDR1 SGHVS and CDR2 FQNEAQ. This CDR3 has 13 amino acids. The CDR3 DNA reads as TGTGCCAGCAGCTTATCGGGTGACTACGAGCAGTACTTC. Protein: CASSLSGDYEQYF.

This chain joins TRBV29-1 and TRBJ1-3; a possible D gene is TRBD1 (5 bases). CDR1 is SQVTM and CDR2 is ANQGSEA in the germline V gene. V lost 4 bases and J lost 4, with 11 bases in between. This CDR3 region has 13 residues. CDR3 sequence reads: CSVVAGYGNTIYF. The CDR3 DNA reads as TGCAGCGTTGTTGCAGGGTACGGAAACACCATATATTTT.

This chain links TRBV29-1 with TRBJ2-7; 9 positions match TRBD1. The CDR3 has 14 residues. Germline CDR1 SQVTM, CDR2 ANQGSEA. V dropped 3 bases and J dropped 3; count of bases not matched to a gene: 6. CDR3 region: CSVEGTGSDYEQYF. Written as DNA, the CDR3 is TGCAGCGTTGAGGGGACAGGGTCTGACTACGAGCAGTACTTC.

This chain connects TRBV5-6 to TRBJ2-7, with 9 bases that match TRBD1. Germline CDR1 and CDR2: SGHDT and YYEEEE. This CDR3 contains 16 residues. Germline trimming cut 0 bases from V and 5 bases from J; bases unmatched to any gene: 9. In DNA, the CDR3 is TGTGCCAGCAGCTTGGAATGGGACAGGGCTCCAGACGAGCAGTACTTC. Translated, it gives CASSLEWDRAPDEQYF.

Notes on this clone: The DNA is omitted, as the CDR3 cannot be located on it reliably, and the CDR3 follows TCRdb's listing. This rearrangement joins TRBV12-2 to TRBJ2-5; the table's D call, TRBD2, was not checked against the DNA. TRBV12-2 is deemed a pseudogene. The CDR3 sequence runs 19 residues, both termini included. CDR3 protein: CASRYRCLPSGRAPETQYF.

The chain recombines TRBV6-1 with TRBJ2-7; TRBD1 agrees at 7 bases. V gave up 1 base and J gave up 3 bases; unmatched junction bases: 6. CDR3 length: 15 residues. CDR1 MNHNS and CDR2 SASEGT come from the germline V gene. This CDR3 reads CASSEEGQADYEQYF. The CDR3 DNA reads TGTGCCAGCAGTGAAGAAGGACAGGCGGACTACGAGCAGTACTTC.

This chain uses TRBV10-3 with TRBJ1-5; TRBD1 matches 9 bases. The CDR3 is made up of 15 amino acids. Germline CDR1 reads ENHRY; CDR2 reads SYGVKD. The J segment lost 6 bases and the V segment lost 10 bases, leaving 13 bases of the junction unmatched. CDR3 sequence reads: CATLEGTGGGQPQHF. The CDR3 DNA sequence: TGTGCCACTCTCGAAGGAACAGGGGGCGGTCAGCCCCAGCATTTT.

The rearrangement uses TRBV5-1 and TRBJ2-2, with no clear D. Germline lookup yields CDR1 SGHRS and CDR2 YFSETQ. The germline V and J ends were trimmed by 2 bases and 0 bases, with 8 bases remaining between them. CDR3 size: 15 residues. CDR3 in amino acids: CASSFSQTNTGELFF. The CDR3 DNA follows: TGCGCCAGCAGCTTTTCACAGACGAACACCGGGGAGCTGTTTTTT.